A single sample is the source of the 9 T cell receptor beta chains below, sequenced in a study of OX40 agonist ivuxolimab in advanced cancers. Clones were sequenced by immunoSEQ multiplex PCR, and TCRdb holds only the in-frame ones, with some missing. The table records approximately 50,000 clones, roughly 86% of them present only once. Sequencing was performed on CD4+ or CD8+ T cells sorted from blood, taken in a trial of the OX40 agonist ivuxolimab. The source of these receptors is an adult with an advanced solid tumor such as melanoma, head and neck, liver or kidney cancer.

This clone was recorded only once. Distinct nucleotide sequences in the sample also encode this CDR3. This sequence joins TRBV5-1 and TRBJ2-1; D unclear. Germline CDR1 SGHRS, CDR2 YFSETQ. Between the trimmed V and J ends, which lost 0 bases and 5 bases, there was a span of 12 bases. This CDR3 has 15 amino acids. The CDR3 reads CASSLVADHNNEQFF. In DNA form, the CDR3 reads TGCGCCAGCAGCTTGGTGGCGGACCACAACAATGAGCAGTTCTTC.

This clone was detected once. The chain uses TRBV2 and TRBJ2-5, with TRBD1 identical over 7 bases. The length of the CDR3 is 15 residues. Germline CDR1 SNHLY, CDR2 FYNNEI. The trim removed 5 bases at V and 3 bases at J, leaving 9 bases unmatched. CDR3 loop: CASSSPETGKETQYF. As DNA, the CDR3 is TGTGCCAGCAGTTCCCCCGAGACAGGGAAAGAGACCCAGTACTTC.

A single count supports this clone. The V call is TRBV4-1, the J call TRBJ2-5; D unclear. The CDR3 length is 13 residues. V shed 0 bases and J shed 10 bases, with 12 bases lying between them. The V gene's germline CDR1 is MGHRA and CDR2 YSYEKL. The CDR3 coding sequence is TGCGCCAGCAGCCAAGAGAAGGCGGTGGGCCAGTACTTC. Encoded protein: CASSQEKAVGQYF.

The rearrangement joins TRBV7-9 to TRBJ2-7; 8 bases line up with TRBD2. The ends lost 2 bases at V and 1 base at J; junction bases unmatched: 4. The CDR3 runs 15 residues. From germline, CDR1 is SEHNR and CDR2 FQNEAQ (reference sequence). CDR3 sequence reads: CASSLLSGTSYEQYF. In DNA form, the CDR3 reads TGTGCCAGCAGCTTACTTAGCGGGACGTCCTACGAGCAGTACTTC.

The chain couples TRBV27 to TRBJ1-1, with D perhaps TRBD1 (6 bases). Germline V gene lookup returns CDR1 MNHEY and CDR2 SMNVEV (reference sequence). The ends were cut back, 5 bases at V and 7 bases at J, with 14 bases in the middle. CDR3 length: 13 amino acids. The CDR3 here is CASSPGQSSEAFF. The CDR3 DNA sequence: TGTGCCAGCAGTCCCGGACAGAGCAGTGAAGCTTTCTTT.

The chain links TRBV29-1 to TRBJ1-1; no clear D. The CDR3 consists of 12 residues. V was shortened by 4 bases and J by 3 bases, with 9 bases between the two germline ends. The germline CDR1 and CDR2 sequences are SQVTM and ANQGSEA. The CDR3 is CSVAPRDTEAFF. The CDR3 bases are TGCAGCGTTGCCCCCAGAGACACTGAAGCTTTCTTT.

Only a few counts were recorded for this clone. V gene TRBV2 combines with J gene TRBJ2-2; 8 bases map to TRBD1. The CDR3 runs to 15 residues. V shed 7 bases and J 6 bases; nucleotides not matched to a gene: 10. Germline CDR1 reads SNHLY; CDR2 reads FYNNEI. The CDR3 sequence: CASNTDRGYSGELFF. CDR3 DNA: TGTGCCAGCAATACTGACAGGGGCTATTCCGGGGAGCTGTTTTTT. Looking up the rest from reference TRBV2 and TRBJ2-2 gives the full variable domain: EPEVTQTPSHQVTQMGQEVILRCVPISNHLYFYWYRQILGQKVEFLVSFYNNEISEKSEIFDDQFSVERPDGSNFTLKIRSTKLEDSAMYFCASNTDRGYSGELFFGEGSRLTVL.

In regard to this clone: This CDR3 is also generated by other DNA sequences in the sample. This chain connects TRBV9 to TRBJ1-1; unclear D gene. CDR3 size: 15 residues. Germline loops: CDR1 SGDLS, CDR2 YYNGEE. Trimming stripped 0 bases from V and 4 bases from J, with 13 bases between. The CDR3 loop is CASSVVEGLGTEAFF. CDR3 bases: TGTGCCAGCAGCGTAGTTGAGGGCTTGGGCACTGAAGCTTTCTTT.

The chain couples TRBV6-1 to TRBJ1-2; D uncertain. The CDR3 consists of 14 residues. The germline V gene has CDR1 MNHNS and CDR2 SASEGT. V lost 1 base and J lost 5, with 11 bases in between. CDR3 nucleotide sequence: TGTGCCAGCAGTGAAGTTGGACCTATATATGGCTACACCTTC. Its protein is CASSEVGPIYGYTF.